A single count supports the clone carrying this TCR beta chain. This specimen belongs to a study of blood T cell repertoires in COVID-19. Study in general: There were acute and convalescent COVID-19 samples, and they came from the United States, Italy and Spain. The analysed material was cDNA or gDNA that came from T cells, B-cell-depleted T cells, or PBMCs.

Germline values: CDR1 MNHEY, CDR2 SVGAGI. Trimming removed 1 base from V and 1 base from J, with 7 bases in between. There are 15 residues in the CDR3. Original processing notes: Nucleated cell counts were estimated from reference gene primer amplification. Data came from immunoSEQ multiplex PCR; TCRdb stores just in-frame clones and leaves some out. The V and J calls and clone size are taken from that table; D and trimming were inferred from the DNA. This repertoire shows around 140,000 clones, about 90% found once; its top ten account for 37%. This chain connects TRBV6-5 to TRBJ2-2, with no clear D. The sequenced sample was peripheral blood. The receptor was isolated from a man in his fifties or sixties who had recovered from COVID-19. The chain's CDR3 is CASSYWPMNTGELFF. The CDR3 DNA sequence: TGTGCCAGCAGTTACTGGCCGATGAACACCGGGGAGCTGTTTTTT.